These 29 T cell receptor beta chains share one sample of origin, sequenced in a study of cytomegalovirus exposure and HLA in healthy donors. The PCR made use of 60 Vbeta and 13 Jbeta primers. Profiling relied on immunoSEQ multiplex PCR, and the TCRdb table lists in-frame clones only, not all of them. The sample yields 150,000 to 200,000 clones, about three quarters seen once. Sample: PBMCs. These receptors originate from a man aged 18-30 years in good health and CMV-seronegative.

The genes are TRBV7-5 and TRBJ1-5. TRBV7-5 is a documented pseudogene. The CDR3 has 16 amino acids. The CDR3 DNA reads TGTGCCAGAAGCTTAGGCCCTGAGGCAGCTAATCAGCCCCAGCATTTT. Encoded protein: CARSLGPEAANQPQHF.

This sequence joins TRBV10-3 and TRBJ2-1; TRBD2 matches at 10 bases. The trim removed 5 bases at V and 6 bases at J, leaving 13 bases unmatched. The CDR3 is 17 residues long. The V gene's germline CDR1 is ENHRY and CDR2 SYGVKD. CDR3 bases: TGTGCCATCAGTTCCGACTGGAGACTAGCGGGCACCAATGAGCAGTTCTTC. Protein product: CAISSDWRLAGTNEQFF.

The rearrangement links TRBV6-1 to TRBJ1-2, with D possibly being TRBD1 (5 bases). With 1 base removed from V and 14 bases from J, the gap between germline ends came to 14 bases. The CDR3 runs to 12 residues. Germline CDR1 and CDR2: MNHNS and SASEGT. In DNA, the CDR3 is TGTGCCAGCAGTGAAGGAAGCAGGGTGTGGACCTTC. Translation gives CASSEGSRVWTF.

V usage is TRBV5-6 and J usage is TRBJ2-3; 9 positions agree with TRBD2. The CDR3 contains 16 residues. V shed 4 bases, J shed 1 base, and the junction held 7 bases outside the gene matches. Germline V gene data show CDR1 as SGHDT and CDR2 as YYEEEE. This chain's CDR3 is CASSVSGGSGTDTQYF. In nucleotides, the CDR3 is TGTGCCAGCAGCGTTAGCGGGGGCAGTGGCACAGATACGCAGTATTTT.

The chain is built from TRBV4-2 and TRBJ2-7; 12 positions match TRBD2. Looked up from germline, CDR1 is LGHNA and CDR2 is YNFKEQ. Unmatched junction bases numbered 4, after V lost 4 bases and J lost 6 bases. The CDR3 extends over 14 amino acids. CDR3 sequence: CASSPWTSGTEQYF. The CDR3 DNA follows: TGTGCCAGCAGCCCATGGACTAGCGGGACCGAGCAGTACTTC.

The V call is TRBV19, the J call TRBJ2-7; 9 positions agree with TRBD1. With 4 bases clipped from V and 1 base from J, the junction kept 5 bases outside the gene matches. The CDR3 consists of 15 residues. The germline CDR1 and CDR2 sequences are LNHDA and SQIVND (reference sequence). Written as DNA, the CDR3 is TGTGCCAGTAGTACCCTGGACAGGGGTTCCTACGAGCAGTACTTC. The encoded protein is CASSTLDRGSYEQYF.

The chain has TRBV10-3 and TRBJ1-5, with 8 bases identical to TRBD1. The CDR3 contains 14 residues. Per the germline V gene, CDR1 is ENHRY and CDR2 is SYGVKD. The V segment lost 5 bases and the J segment 4 bases; nucleotides outside the gene matches: 4. CDR3 amino acids: CAISWDRPNQPQHF. DNA for the CDR3: TGTGCCATCAGTTGGGACAGGCCTAATCAGCCCCAGCATTTT.

The chain couples TRBV28 to TRBJ1-4; D gene uncertain. CDR3 length: 14 residues. Germline V gives CDR1 MDHEN, CDR2 SYDVKM. V was shortened by 1 base and J by 15 bases, with 18 bases between the two germline ends. The CDR3 nucleotides read TGTGCCAGCAGTTTATATGCAGGCGAAGGATCCGTGTTTTTT. It yields the protein CASSLYAGEGSVFF.

CDR3 DNA sequence: TGTGCCATCAGTGAGTCAGAGACAGGGGGGACTGAAGCTTTCTTT. Protein: CAISESETGGTEAFF. This sequence joins TRBV10-3 and TRBJ1-1; 9 bases are shared with TRBD1. This CDR3 contains 15 residues. Unmatched junction bases numbered 4, after V lost 0 bases and J lost 5 bases. Germline assignment: CDR1 ENHRY and CDR2 SYGVKD.

The chain couples TRBV27 to TRBJ1-2; TRBD1 aligns across 9 bases. Germline V lookup: CDR1 MNHEY, CDR2 SMNVEV (reference sequence). Trimming took 6 bases from V and 6 from J; bases not matched to a gene: 11. The CDR3 is 15 amino acids. The DNA for the CDR3 is TGTGCCAGCAGGTATACAGGGACAGGGAGGCATGGCTACACCTTC. Translated, it gives CASRYTGTGRHGYTF.

The gene calls are TRBV27 and TRBJ2-7, with TRBD2 matching 9 bases. Germline CDR1 is MNHEY and CDR2 is SMNVEV (reference sequence). V shed 2 bases, J shed 1 base, and the junction held 3 bases outside the gene matches. This CDR3 spans 15 amino acids. The CDR3 is CASSLAGGASYEQYF. As DNA, the CDR3 is TGTGCCAGCAGTTTAGCGGGAGGGGCTTCCTACGAGCAGTACTTC.

This clone has more than one count but fewer than ten. The genes are TRBV20-1 and TRBJ1-2; possible D gene TRBD1, 6 bases. CDR1 is DFQATT and CDR2 is SNEGSKA in the germline V gene (reference sequence). The CDR3 sequence is 11 residues long. Between the trimmed V and J ends, which lost 6 bases and 12 bases, there was a span of 17 bases. The CDR3 sequence is CSANRGGGDTF. The CDR3 nucleotides read TGCAGTGCAAACCGGGGCGGGGGCGACACCTTC.

The chain links TRBV5-1 to TRBJ2-6, with no clear D. The V end lost 1 base, the J end lost 0 bases, and 11 bases lay between the germline ends. CDR1 and CDR2 from the germline V gene are SGHRS and YFSETQ. The CDR3 runs to 17 residues. The CDR3 nucleotides are TGCGCCAGCAGCTTGTCCGACTTTGCCTCTGGGGCCAACGTCCTGACTTTC. It codes for CASSLSDFASGANVLTF.

The chain employs TRBV5-1 and TRBJ2-3; 7 bases are shared with TRBD1. CDR1 is SGHRS and CDR2 is YFSETQ in the germline V gene. V was pared by 7 bases and J by 2 bases, with 10 bases of the junction left unmatched. This CDR3 contains 15 residues. The CDR3 region has the DNA TGCGCCAGCGCTCGGCCGGGACAGTTCACAGATACGCAGTATTTT. Its translation: CASARPGQFTDTQYF.

The V and J genes are TRBV9 and TRBJ2-3; 13 positions agree with TRBD2. Germline V gene sequence: CDR1 SGDLS, CDR2 YYNGEE. J gave up 4 bases and V 3 bases, and 8 bases lay outside the gene matches. The CDR3 extends over 17 amino acids. CDR3 sequence: CASSALTSGGASDTQYF. DNA for the CDR3: TGTGCCAGCAGCGCACTAACTAGCGGGGGGGCCTCAGATACGCAGTATTTT.

Concerning this clone itself: An end of the junction does not agree with germline; a read error may underlie this. The V call is TRBV7-9, the J call TRBJ2-1; D call uncertain. The CDR3 has 12 residues. Germline lookup yields CDR1 SEHNR and CDR2 FQNEAQ (reference sequence). CDR3 bases: TGTTCCAGCAGCTTAGCCGGTCGGGAGCAGTTCTTC. As protein: CSSSLAGREQFF. Full variable domain (missing parts from reference TRBV7-9 and TRBJ2-1): DTGVSQNPRHKITKRGQNVTFRCDPISEHNRLYWYRQTLGQGPEFLTYFQNEAQLEKSRLLSDRFSAERPKGSFSTLEIQRTEQGDSAMYLCSSSLAGREQFFGPGTRLTVL.

Concerning this clone itself: One end of the junction is discordant with germline, which a read error may explain. The chain uses TRBV7-7 and TRBJ2-5, with D unclear. The closer fit of TRBJ2-7 to the DNA end suggests the J call may be wrong. Looked up from germline, CDR1 is SSHAT and CDR2 is FNYEAQ (reference sequence). The CDR3 loop spans 14 amino acids. The CDR3 DNA follows: TGTGCTAGCAGCTTAAGCCTAACCTCCTACGAGCAGTACTTC. Protein product: CASSLSLTSYEQYF.

V is TRBV2 and J is TRBJ1-1, with D perhaps TRBD1 (6 bases). This CDR3 comprises 12 residues. V lost 7 bases and J lost 10, with 16 bases in between. CDR1 is SNHLY and CDR2 is FYNNEI in the germline V gene. The CDR3 coding sequence is TGTGCCAGCATTCGAGTTGGGGGCGGAGCTTTCTTT. Translation gives CASIRVGGGAFF.

The chain's CDR3 is CASSPGQSGETQYF. CDR3 bases: TGCGCCAGCAGCCCCGGACAGTCGGGGGAGACCCAGTACTTC. The chain combines TRBV5-1 with TRBJ2-5; TRBD1 is a possible D gene (6 bases). CDR1 and CDR2 from the germline V gene are SGHRS and YFSETQ. This CDR3 contains 14 residues. V lost 4 bases to trimming and J lost 5 bases, with 15 bases between them.

V is TRBV6-5 and J is TRBJ1-2, with D tentatively TRBD1 (5 bases). The CDR3 has 13 amino acids. Germline CDR1 MNHEY, CDR2 SVGAGI. The V gene lost 5 bases and the J gene lost 6 bases, with 13 bases spanning the gap. CDR3 sequence: CASSPKGLDGYTF. CDR3 bases: TGTGCCAGCAGTCCTAAGGGACTCGATGGCTACACCTTC.

V gene TRBV19 combines with J gene TRBJ1-1; 7 nucleotides align to TRBD1. The junction had 10 bases not matched to a gene; V was cut back by 6 bases and J by 3 bases. The germline V gene encodes CDR1 LNHDA and CDR2 SQIVND (reference sequence). The CDR3 sequence is 15 residues long. Written as DNA, the CDR3 is TGTGCCAGTAGCATAATCAGGGGGAGGTACACTGAAGCTTTCTTT. Translating gives CASSIIRGRYTEAFF.

The rearrangement uses TRBV7-9 and TRBJ2-5; D possibly corresponds to TRBD2 (6 bases). The germline CDR1 and CDR2 sequences are SEHNR and FQNEAQ (reference sequence). The CDR3 runs 11 residues. CDR3 sequence reads: CAGGVQETQYF. The CDR3 DNA reads as TGTGCGGGGGGTGTACAAGAGACCCAGTACTTC.

The CDR3 region has the DNA TGCGCCAGCAGCCGCGACGGACAGGGGCCTGAAGCTTTCTTT. Translation gives CASSRDGQGPEAFF. The chain links TRBV5-1 to TRBJ1-1; 9 bases map to TRBD1. J gave up 6 bases and V 4 bases, and 7 bases lay outside the gene matches. Germline assignment: CDR1 SGHRS and CDR2 YFSETQ. The CDR3 is 14 residues long.

The V gene is TRBV5-4, the J gene TRBJ1-3, with D unresolved. The V end lost 4 bases, the J end lost 3 bases, and 11 bases lay between the germline ends. CDR1 and CDR2 from the germline V gene are SGHNT and YYREEE (reference sequence). The CDR3 contains 14 residues. The CDR3 reads CASSPAGRGNTIYF. The CDR3 DNA sequence: TGTGCCAGCAGCCCCGCGGGCCGTGGAAACACCATATATTTT. The entire variable domain, with the rest obtained from reference TRBV5-4 and TRBJ1-3, is as follows: ETGVTQSPTHLIKTRGQQVTLRCSSQSGHNTVSWYQQALGQGPQFIFQYYREEENGRGNFPPRFSGLQFPNYSSELNVNALELDDSALYLCASSPAGRGNTIYFGEGSWLTVV.

V and J are TRBV9 and TRBJ1-1; D call uncertain. V dropped 1 base and J dropped 4 bases, with 11 bases sitting between them. Germline V gene lookup returns CDR1 SGDLS and CDR2 YYNGEE. The CDR3 has 14 residues. The CDR3 coding sequence is TGTGCCAGCAGCGTATCCCAGGTTCTCACTGAAGCTTTCTTT. Translated: CASSVSQVLTEAFF. Together with reference TRBV9 and TRBJ1-1, the CDR3 gives the full variable domain: DSGVTQTPKHLITATGQRVTLRCSPRSGDLSVYWYQQSLDQGLQFLIQYYNGEERAKGNILERFSAQQFPDLHSELNLSSLELGDSALYFCASSVSQVLTEAFFGQGTRLTVV.

CDR3 sequence (DNA): TGCGCCAGCAGCTTGCGGGAGTACACCGGGGAGCTGTTTTTT. Translation: CASSLREYTGELFF. The chain joins TRBV5-1 to TRBJ2-2; D perhaps matches TRBD2 (6 bases). The CDR3 has 14 residues. Germline V gives CDR1 SGHRS, CDR2 YFSETQ. With 1 base removed from V and 3 bases from J, the gap between germline ends came to 7 bases.

The V and J genes are TRBV19 and TRBJ2-3; TRBD2 agrees at 14 bases. The germline V gene has CDR1 LNHDA and CDR2 SQIVND (reference sequence). CDR3 length: 16 amino acids. V was clipped by 5 bases and J by 3 bases; unmatched bases: 4. CDR3: CASSVRTSGGTDTQYF. CDR3 sequence (DNA): TGTGCCAGTAGTGTTCGGACTAGCGGGGGGACAGATACGCAGTATTTT.

V gene TRBV10-1 combines with J gene TRBJ2-7; D not certain. Germline V gene sequence: CDR1 WNHNN, CDR2 SYGVQD (reference sequence). The ends were cut back, 8 bases at V and 4 bases at J, with 9 bases in the middle. CDR3 size: 11 residues. Here the CDR3 reads CASLRLYEQYF. CDR3 nucleotides: TGCGCCAGCCTACGACTTTACGAGCAGTACTTC.

The V gene is TRBV5-1, the J gene TRBJ2-7; no firm D call. Germline V lookup: CDR1 SGHRS, CDR2 YFSETQ. V was trimmed by 0 bases and J by 1 base, leaving 11 bases between them. The CDR3 sequence is 15 residues long. CDR3 protein: CASSLAETGSYEQYF. The CDR3 coding sequence is TGCGCCAGCAGCTTGGCCGAGACCGGGTCCTACGAGCAGTACTTC. The full variable domain, its missing parts supplied by reference TRBV5-1 and TRBJ2-7, is KAGVTQTPRYLIKTRGQQVTLSCSPISGHRSVSWYQQTPGQGLQFLFEYFSETQRNKGNFPGRFSGRQFSNSRSEMNVSTLELGDSALYLCASSLAETGSYEQYFGPGTRLTVT.